This T cell receptor beta chain was recorded in a study of blood T cell repertoires in COVID-19. The wider study: Both acute and convalescent COVID-19 samples were obtained from the United States, Italy and Spain. In each case, the material was cDNA or gDNA derived from T cells, B-cell-depleted T cells, or PBMCs.

Germline V gene sequence: CDR1 MNHEY, CDR2 SMNVEV (reference sequence). The CDR3 is made up of 16 amino acids. The V end lost 2 bases, the J end lost 5 bases, and 18 bases lay between the germline ends. Source study methods: Estimated nucleated cell counts came from reference gene primer amplification. TCRdb's table, derived via immunoSEQ multiplex PCR, lists solely in-frame clones and lacks some. The V and J calls and clone size are taken from that table; D and trimming were inferred from the DNA. In the table there are under 45,000 clones, 80% of which are singletons. The chain uses TRBV27 and TRBJ1-2, with D possibly TRBD1 on 5 matching bases. The sequence was collected from a man at least 80 years old with acute or convalescent COVID-19. The source material was peripheral blood. The CDR3 here is CASSLLPPTGDYGYTF. As DNA, the CDR3 is TGTGCCAGCAGTTTACTTCCCCCCACGGGGGATTATGGCTACACCTTC.